These 15 T cell receptor beta chains share one sample of origin, sequenced in a study of tumor-infiltrating lymphocytes in oesophageal squamous cell carcinoma. MiXCR, applied by TCRdb to the PCR reads, yields one record per CDR3 protein. The table shows over 10,000 distinct CDR3 sequences, with under 60% occurring only once. Source material: blood. The receptors come from a female donor with esophageal squamous cell carcinoma.

The chain uses TRBV7-6 and TRBJ2-1, with a tentative D call TRBD2 (6 bases). The J call is uncertain, as TRBJ2-5 better fits the DNA end. The germline CDR1 and CDR2 sequences are SGHVS and FNYEAQ. The CDR3 runs to 14 residues. DNA for the CDR3: TGTGCCAGCAGCAAGCGGGCCGGCCAAGAGACCCAGTACTTC. Its translation: CASSKRAGQETQYF.

This clonotype was found many times. V is TRBV28 and J is TRBJ1-2; maybe TRBD1 (5 bases). V was shortened by 2 bases and J by 3 bases, with 13 bases between the two germline ends. The CDR3 spans 15 residues. Germline values: CDR1 MDHEN, CDR2 SYDVKM. CDR3 amino acids: CASSLGNPGHYGYTF. The CDR3 DNA is TGTGCCAGCAGTTTAGGAAACCCAGGGCACTATGGCTACACCTTC.

This chain uses TRBV4-2 with TRBJ1-1; 11 bases are a match to TRBD1. The CDR3 is 15 amino acids. CDR1 is LGHNA and CDR2 is YNFKEQ in the germline V gene. V shed 1 base, J shed 8 bases, and the junction held 6 bases outside the gene matches. For the CDR3, the DNA is TGTGCCAGCAGCCAAGGGACAGGGGGCGTTTTAGAAGCTTTCTTT. Its translation: CASSQGTGGVLEAFF.

This clonotype was seen ten or more times. The genes are TRBV19 and TRBJ1-2; weak D call: TRBD1 (6 bases). The V end lost 4 bases, the J end lost 2 bases, and 14 bases lay between the germline ends. The CDR3 runs to 15 residues. The germline V gene encodes CDR1 LNHDA and CDR2 SQIVND (reference sequence). CDR3 region: CASSTLRGGNYGYTF. The CDR3 region has the DNA TGTGCCAGTAGTACACTCAGGGGAGGCAACTATGGCTACACCTTC. The full variable domain, completed using reference TRBV19 and TRBJ1-2, is DGGITQSPKYLFRKEGQNVTLSCEQNLNHDAMYWYRQDPGQGLRLIYYSQIVNDFQKGDIAEGYSVSREKKESFPLTVTSAQKNPTAFYLCASSTLRGGNYGYTFGSGTRLTVV.

In its sample, this clonotype was seen many times. V and J are TRBV10-2 and TRBJ2-3, with TRBD2 matching 9 bases. In germline, CDR1 is WSHSY, CDR2 SAAADI. This CDR3 contains 18 residues. The V gene end was trimmed by 0 bases and the J gene end by 5 bases; junction bases not matched to a gene: 12. CDR3 region: CASSESGPAGGFEDTQYF. The CDR3 DNA reads as TGCGCCAGCAGTGAGTCGGGGCCAGCGGGAGGCTTTGAAGATACGCAGTATTTT.

The chain has TRBV7-6 and TRBJ2-1; TRBD1 is a possible D gene (6 bases). The J call is doubtful: the DNA matches TRBJ2-7 better. The CDR3 loop spans 15 amino acids. Germline values: CDR1 SGHVS, CDR2 FNYEAQ. CDR3 in amino acids: CASSSQGYDSYEQYF. The DNA of the CDR3 is TGTGCCAGCAGCTCCCAGGGGTACGACTCGTACGAGCAGTACTTC.

The chain recombines TRBV20-1 with TRBJ2-5; TRBD1 is a possible D gene (6 bases). V was cut by 5 bases and J by 11 bases, with 15 bases left in between. Germline V gene sequence: CDR1 DFQATT, CDR2 SNEGSKA (reference sequence). The CDR3 spans 11 residues. The CDR3 coding sequence is TGCAGTGCTCCAGGGGCGGTAGAGCAGTACTTC. Residues: CSAPGAVEQYF.

As concerns this clonotype: Because the CDR3 is missing its conserved closing phenylalanine or tryptophan, this is likely a read error. No DNA is shown, since the ends of the CDR3 on it are uncertain; the CDR3 is the one TCRdb lists. V and J are TRBV7-2 and TRBJ2-6. The CDR3 sequence runs 10 residues, both termini included. CDR1 is SGHTA and CDR2 is FQGNSA in the germline V gene. The CDR3 is CASSLGAQGS.

This clonotype was seen more than once but under ten times. V and J are TRBV24-1 and TRBJ2-1, with 8 bases aligning to TRBD2. The germline V gene has CDR1 KGHDR and CDR2 SFDVKD. This CDR3 contains 16 residues. The V gene end was trimmed by 3 bases and the J gene end by 7 bases; junction bases not matched to a gene: 10. CDR3 nucleotides: TGTGCCACCAGTGATCCGCAGGGACTAGAACGGAATGAGCAGTTCTTC. As protein: CATSDPQGLERNEQFF.

The gene calls are TRBV12-3 or TRBV12-4 and TRBJ2-6; D is unresolved. Trimming took 3 bases from V and 3 from J, leaving 12 bases between them. The CDR3 runs to 16 residues. For the CDR3, the DNA is TGTGCCAGCAGTTTGGGAAATTTATTTGGGGCCAACGTCCTGACTTTC. Amino acid sequence: CASSLGNLFGANVLTF.

About this clonotype itself: The CDR3 does not close with the conserved phenylalanine or tryptophan, likely indicating a read error. No DNA is shown, since the ends of the CDR3 on it are uncertain; the CDR3 is the one TCRdb lists. V is TRBV5-6 and J is TRBJ2-1; the tabulated D call, TRBD2, remains unverified against the DNA. Germline CDR1 and CDR2: SGHDT and YYEEEE. With termini counted, the CDR3 has 16 amino acids. The CDR3 region is CASSLGGPGYGYTFGS.

This chain links TRBV7-6 with TRBJ2-7; D is unresolved. Trimming left V 5 bases short and J 1 base short, with 9 bases between. Germline CDR1 is SGHVS and CDR2 is FNYEAQ. The CDR3 is 13 residues long. CDR3 DNA sequence: TGTGCCAGCAGCCCCTTGGGGTCCTACGAGCAGTACTTC. It specifies CASSPLGSYEQYF. Full variable domain (missing parts from reference TRBV7-6 and TRBJ2-7): GAGVSQSPRYKVTKRGQDVALRCDPISGHVSLYWYRQALGQGPEFLTYFNYEAQQDKSGLPNDRFSAERPEGSISTLTIQRTEQRDSAMYRCASSPLGSYEQYFGPGTRLTVT.

By frequency in the sample, this clonotype is medium-sized. V gene TRBV6-1 combines with J gene TRBJ2-6; D gene uncertain. The CDR3 runs 11 residues. In germline, CDR1 is MNHNS, CDR2 SASEGT. V gave up 8 bases and J gave up 3 bases, with 2 bases separating them. The CDR3 coding sequence is TGTGCCAGCGGTGGGGCCAACGTCCTGACTTTC. This sequence encodes CASGGANVLTF.

The chain is built from TRBV11-3 and TRBJ2-7; 11 positions agree with TRBD2. The J call could be wrong; TRBJ2-5 is a better fit for the DNA end. This CDR3 has 17 amino acids. Germline V CDR1 and CDR2: SGHNT, YENEEA. CDR3 bases: TGTGCCAGCAGCCCCATACTAGCGGGAGATAGGGGAGAGACCCAGTACTTC. Amino acid sequence: CASSPILAGDRGETQYF.

The chain uses TRBV7-6 and TRBJ2-1; D may be TRBD2 (6 bases). Germline CDR1 is SGHVS and CDR2 is FNYEAQ. The CDR3 consists of 16 residues. Trimming pared 0 bases from V and 2 bases from J, leaving 11 bases between. Here the CDR3 DNA reads TGTGCCAGCAGCTTAGCCCAAGGGACTCCCTACAATGAGCAGTTCTTC. Encoded protein: CASSLAQGTPYNEQFF.